This T cell receptor (beta chain) appears in the sequencing data of a study of T cells in Graves' hyperthyroidism and ophthalmopathy. Amplification yielded TCR beta CDR3 regions, with RNA transcripts as the source. Researchers ran a first-round RT-PCR on the TCR CDR3 using the HTBI primer set. A single record per CDR3 protein comes from TCRdb applying MiXCR to the multiplex PCR reads. The sample shows about 34,000 distinct CDR3 sequences, about 52% of them seen only once. Findings and limits, study-wide: Most thyroid-expanded clonotypes above 0.001 were also found in blood.

Exclusions: uncontrolled infection, other autoimmune disease, pregnancy, lactation. Germline CDR1 is DFQATT and CDR2 is SNEGSKA (reference sequence). Trimming cost V 1 base and J 2 bases, with 9 bases left between them. CDR3 size: 13 residues. By proportion, this clonotype is medium-sized. What it binds is not known. The V call is TRBV20-1, the J call TRBJ2-7; D is uncertain. The source material was blood. This TCR was recovered from a middle-aged woman with Graves' ophthalmopathy. Here the CDR3 DNA reads TGCAGTGCTAGAGGGCAGGTTGCCTACGAGCAGTACTTC. Its protein product is CSARGQVAYEQYF.